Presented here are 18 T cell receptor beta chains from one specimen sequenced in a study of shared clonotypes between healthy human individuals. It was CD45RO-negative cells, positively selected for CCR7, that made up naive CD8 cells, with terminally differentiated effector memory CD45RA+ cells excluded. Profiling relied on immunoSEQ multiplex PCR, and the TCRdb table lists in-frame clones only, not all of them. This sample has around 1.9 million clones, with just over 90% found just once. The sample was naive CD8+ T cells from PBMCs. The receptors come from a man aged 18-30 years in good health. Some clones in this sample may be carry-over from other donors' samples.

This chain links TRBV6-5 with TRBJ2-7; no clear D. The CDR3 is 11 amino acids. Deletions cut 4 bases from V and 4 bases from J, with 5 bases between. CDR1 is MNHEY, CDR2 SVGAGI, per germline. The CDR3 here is CASSLTYEQYF. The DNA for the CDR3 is TGTGCCAGCAGTTTAACGTACGAGCAGTACTTC.

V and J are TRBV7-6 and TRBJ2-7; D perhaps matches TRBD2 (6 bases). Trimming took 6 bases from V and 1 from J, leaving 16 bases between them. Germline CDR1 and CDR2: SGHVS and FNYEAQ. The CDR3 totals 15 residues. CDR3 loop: CASSSRLVSSYEQYF. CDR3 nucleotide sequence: TGTGCCAGCAGTTCTAGACTAGTGAGTTCCTACGAGCAGTACTTC.

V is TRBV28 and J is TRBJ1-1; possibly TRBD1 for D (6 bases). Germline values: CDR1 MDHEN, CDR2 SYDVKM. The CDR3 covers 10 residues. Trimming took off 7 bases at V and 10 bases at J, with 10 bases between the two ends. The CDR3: CASKGGPAFF. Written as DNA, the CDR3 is TGTGCCAGCAAGGGGGGTCCAGCTTTCTTT.

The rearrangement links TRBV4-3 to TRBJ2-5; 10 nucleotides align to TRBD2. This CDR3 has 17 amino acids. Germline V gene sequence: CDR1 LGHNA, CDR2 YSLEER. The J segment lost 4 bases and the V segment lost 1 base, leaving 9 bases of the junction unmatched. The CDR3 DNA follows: TGCGCCAGCAGCCAAGTCTCCTATAGCGGGAGGCTAGAGACCCAGTACTTC. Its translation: CASSQVSYSGRLETQYF.

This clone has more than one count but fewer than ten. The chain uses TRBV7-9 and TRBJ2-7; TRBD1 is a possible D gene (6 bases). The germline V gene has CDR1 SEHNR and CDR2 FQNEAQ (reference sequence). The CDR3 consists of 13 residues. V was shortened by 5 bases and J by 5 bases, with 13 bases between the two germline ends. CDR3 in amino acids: CASSHDRRHEQYF. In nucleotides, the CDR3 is TGTGCCAGCAGCCATGACAGGCGGCACGAGCAGTACTTC.

Here the CDR3 DNA reads TGTGCCAGCAGCCCTGGACTAGCGGGCTCCTACAATGAGCAGTTCTTC. This sequence encodes CASSPGLAGSYNEQFF. The J gene is TRBJ2-1, the V gene TRBV2; TRBD2 matches 11 bases. Losses at the gene ends were 6 bases for V and 0 bases for J; bases not matched to a gene: 4. The CDR3 has 16 amino acids. CDR1 is SNHLY, CDR2 FYNNEI, per germline.

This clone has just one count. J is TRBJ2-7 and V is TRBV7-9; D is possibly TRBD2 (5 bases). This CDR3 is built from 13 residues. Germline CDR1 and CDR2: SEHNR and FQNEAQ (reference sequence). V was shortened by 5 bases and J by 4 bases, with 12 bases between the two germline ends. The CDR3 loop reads CASSLSGIYEQYF. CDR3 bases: TGTGCCAGCAGCCTTTCGGGGATATACGAGCAGTACTTC.

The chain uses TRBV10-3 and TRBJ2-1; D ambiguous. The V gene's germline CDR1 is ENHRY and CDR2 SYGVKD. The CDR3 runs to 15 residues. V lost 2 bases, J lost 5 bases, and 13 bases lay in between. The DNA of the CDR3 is TGTGCCATCAGTGAGAGAGGACGCTACGACAATGAGCAGTTCTTC. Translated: CAISERGRYDNEQFF.

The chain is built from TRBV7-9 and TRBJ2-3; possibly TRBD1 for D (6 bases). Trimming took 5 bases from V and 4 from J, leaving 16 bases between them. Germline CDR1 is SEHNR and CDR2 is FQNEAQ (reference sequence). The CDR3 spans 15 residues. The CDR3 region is CASSLRQARADTQYF. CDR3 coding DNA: TGTGCCAGCAGCCTCCGACAGGCGAGGGCAGATACGCAGTATTTT. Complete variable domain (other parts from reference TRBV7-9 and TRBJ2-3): DTGVSQNPRHKITKRGQNVTFRCDPISEHNRLYWYRQTLGQGPEFLTYFQNEAQLEKSRLLSDRFSAERPKGSFSTLEIQRTEQGDSAMYLCASSLRQARADTQYFGPGTRLTVL.

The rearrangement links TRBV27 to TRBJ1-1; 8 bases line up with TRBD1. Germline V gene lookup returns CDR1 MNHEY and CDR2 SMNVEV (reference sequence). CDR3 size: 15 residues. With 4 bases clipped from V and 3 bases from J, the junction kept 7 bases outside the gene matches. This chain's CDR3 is CASSSPTGEDTEAFF. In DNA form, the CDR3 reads TGTGCCAGCAGTTCCCCGACAGGGGAGGACACTGAAGCTTTCTTT.

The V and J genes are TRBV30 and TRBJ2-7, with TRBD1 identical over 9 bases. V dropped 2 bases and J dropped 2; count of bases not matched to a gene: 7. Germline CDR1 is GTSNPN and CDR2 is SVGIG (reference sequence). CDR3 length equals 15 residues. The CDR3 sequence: CAWSLTGTGPYEQYF. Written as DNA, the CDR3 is TGTGCCTGGAGTCTCACCGGGACAGGGCCCTACGAGCAGTACTTC.

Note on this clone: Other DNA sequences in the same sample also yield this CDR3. This chain's CDR3 is CASSPRSSYEQYF. In nucleotides, the CDR3 is TGTGCCAGCAGCCCAAGGAGCTCCTACGAGCAGTACTTC. J is TRBJ2-7 and V is TRBV7-2; D remains unclear. The CDR3 loop spans 13 amino acids. V was trimmed by 5 bases and J by 0 bases, leaving 8 bases between them. Per germline, CDR1 SGHTA and CDR2 FQGNSA.

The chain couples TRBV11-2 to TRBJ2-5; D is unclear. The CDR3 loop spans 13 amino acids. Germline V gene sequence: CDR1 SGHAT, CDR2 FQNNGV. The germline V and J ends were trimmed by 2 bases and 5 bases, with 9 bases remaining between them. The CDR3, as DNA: TGTGCCAGCAGCTTAACCGGAGACGAGACCCAGTACTTC. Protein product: CASSLTGDETQYF.

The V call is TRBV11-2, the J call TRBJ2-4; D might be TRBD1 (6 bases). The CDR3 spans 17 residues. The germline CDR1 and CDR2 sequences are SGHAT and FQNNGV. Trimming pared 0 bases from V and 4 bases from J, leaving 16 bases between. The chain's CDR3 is CASSLEGAGWLKNIQYF. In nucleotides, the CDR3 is TGTGCCAGCAGCTTAGAGGGGGCAGGCTGGCTTAAAAACATTCAGTACTTC.

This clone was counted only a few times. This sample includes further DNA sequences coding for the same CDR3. CDR3 residues: CASSYAGSYEQYF. The CDR3 DNA sequence: TGTGCCAGCAGTTACGCAGGCTCCTACGAGCAGTACTTC. V and J are TRBV6-5 and TRBJ2-7, with D hard to call. This CDR3 contains 13 residues. Germline V gene lookup returns CDR1 MNHEY and CDR2 SVGAGI. V lost 2 bases and J 0 bases, leaving 5 bases between the germline ends.

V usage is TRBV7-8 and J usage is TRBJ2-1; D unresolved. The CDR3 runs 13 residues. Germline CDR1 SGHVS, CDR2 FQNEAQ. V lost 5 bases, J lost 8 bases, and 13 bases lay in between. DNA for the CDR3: TGTGCCAGCAGCCCGTTCGGCACGCATGAGCAGTTCTTC. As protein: CASSPFGTHEQFF.

The CDR3 region has the DNA TGTGCCAGCAGTGAAGCTATGGGCTCTGCTAACTATGGCTACACCTTC. The encoded protein is CASSEAMGSANYGYTF. This chain uses TRBV6-1 with TRBJ1-2, with D uncertain. The ends were cut back, 0 bases at V and 0 bases at J, with 11 bases in the middle. Germline CDR1 MNHNS, CDR2 SASEGT. The CDR3 loop spans 16 amino acids.

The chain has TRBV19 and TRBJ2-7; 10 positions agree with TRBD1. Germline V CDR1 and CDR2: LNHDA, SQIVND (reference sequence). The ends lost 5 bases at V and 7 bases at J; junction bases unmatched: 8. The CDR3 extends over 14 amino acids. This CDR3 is CASSGTGVQREQYF. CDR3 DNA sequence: TGTGCCAGTAGTGGGACAGGGGTGCAGAGAGAGCAGTACTTC.